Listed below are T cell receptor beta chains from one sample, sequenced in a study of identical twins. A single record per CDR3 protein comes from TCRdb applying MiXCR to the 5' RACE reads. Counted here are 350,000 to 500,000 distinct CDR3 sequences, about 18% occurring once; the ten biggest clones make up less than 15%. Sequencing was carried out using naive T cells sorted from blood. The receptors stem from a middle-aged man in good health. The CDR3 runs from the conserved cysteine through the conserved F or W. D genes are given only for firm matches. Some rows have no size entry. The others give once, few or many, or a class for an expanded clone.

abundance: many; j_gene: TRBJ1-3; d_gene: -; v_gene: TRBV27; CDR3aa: CASSLASDGNTIYF; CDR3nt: TGTGCCAGCAGCCTGGCCTCAGATGGAAACACCATATATTTT
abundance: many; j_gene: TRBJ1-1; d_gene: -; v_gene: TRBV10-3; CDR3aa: CAISESGNTEAFF; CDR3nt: TGTGCCATCAGTGAGTCGGGGAACACTGAAGCTTTCTTT
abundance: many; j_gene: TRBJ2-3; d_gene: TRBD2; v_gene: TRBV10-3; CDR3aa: CAISESPLAGIDTDTQYF; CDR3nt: TGTGCCATCAGTGAGTCGCCACTAGCGGGGATAGACACAGATACGCAGTATTTT
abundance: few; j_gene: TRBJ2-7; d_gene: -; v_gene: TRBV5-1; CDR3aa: CASSLGPGLAYEQYF; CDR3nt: TGCGCCAGCAGCCTCGGACCGGGACTTGCCTACGAGCAGTACTTC
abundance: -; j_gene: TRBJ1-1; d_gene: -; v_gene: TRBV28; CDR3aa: CASSLVGQALRRNTEAFF; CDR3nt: TGTGCCAGCAGCCTAGTCGGGCAGGCTTTGCGGAGGAACACTGAAGCTTTCTTT
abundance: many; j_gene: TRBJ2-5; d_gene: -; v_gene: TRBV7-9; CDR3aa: CASSSETEQETQYF; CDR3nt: TGTGCCAGCAGCTCAGAGACAGAACAAGAGACCCAGTACTTC
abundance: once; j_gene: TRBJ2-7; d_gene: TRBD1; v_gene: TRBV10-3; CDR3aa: CAISEYDRVRPEQYF; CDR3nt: TGTGCCATCAGTGAATACGACAGGGTCCGACCCGAGCAGTACTTC
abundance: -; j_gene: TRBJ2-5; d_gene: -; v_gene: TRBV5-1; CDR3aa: CASSPRANQETQYF; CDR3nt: TGCGCCAGCAGCCCGAGGGCGAACCAAGAGACCCAGTACTTC
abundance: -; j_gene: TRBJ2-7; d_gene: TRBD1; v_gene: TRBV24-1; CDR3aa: CATSDSGTGNYEQYF; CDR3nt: TGTGCCACCAGTGACTCCGGGACAGGGAATTACGAGCAGTACTTC
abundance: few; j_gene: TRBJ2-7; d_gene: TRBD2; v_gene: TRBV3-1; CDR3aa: CASSQAAGAPYEQYF; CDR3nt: TGTGCCAGCAGCCAAGCGGCGGGAGCCCCCTACGAGCAGTACTTC
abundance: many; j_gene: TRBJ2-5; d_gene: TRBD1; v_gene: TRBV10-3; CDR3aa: CAITDPDRGKTQYF; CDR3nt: TGTGCCATCACTGACCCGGACAGGGGCAAGACCCAGTACTTC
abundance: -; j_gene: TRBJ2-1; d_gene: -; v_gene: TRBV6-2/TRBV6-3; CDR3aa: CASSYSPPSSYNEQFF; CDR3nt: TGTGCCAGCAGTTACTCTCCGCCAAGCTCCTACAATGAGCAGTTCTTC
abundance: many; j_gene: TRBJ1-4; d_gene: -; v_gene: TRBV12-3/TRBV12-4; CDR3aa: CASSFKGRELFF; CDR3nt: TGTGCCAGCAGTTTCAAGGGGAGGGAACTGTTTTTT
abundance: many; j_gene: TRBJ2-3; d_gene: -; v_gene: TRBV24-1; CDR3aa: CATNHGRTDTQYF; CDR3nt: TGTGCCACGAATCACGGCCGGACAGATACGCAGTATTTT
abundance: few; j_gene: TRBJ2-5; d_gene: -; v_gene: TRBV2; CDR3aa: CASSEALPVLGGQETQYF; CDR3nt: TGTGCCAGCAGTGAAGCGCTTCCAGTTCTTGGAGGGCAAGAGACCCAGTACTTC
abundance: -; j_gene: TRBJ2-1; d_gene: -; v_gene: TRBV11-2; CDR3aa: CACTLAFESYNEQFF; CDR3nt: TGTGCCTGCACCTTGGCGTTTGAATCCTACAATGAGCAGTTCTTC
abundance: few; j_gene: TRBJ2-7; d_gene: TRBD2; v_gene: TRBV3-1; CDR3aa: CASSSRGTRVRSDEQYF; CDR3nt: TGTGCCAGCAGCTCACGTGGGACTAGAGTACGTTCCGACGAGCAGTACTTC
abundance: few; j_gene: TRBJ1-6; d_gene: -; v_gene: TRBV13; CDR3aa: CASSLSEGSSPLHF; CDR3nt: TGTGCCAGCAGCTTATCGGAGGGAAGTTCACCCCTCCACTTT
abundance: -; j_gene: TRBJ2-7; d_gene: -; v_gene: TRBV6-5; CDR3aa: CASSSTRSSYEQYF; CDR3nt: TGTGCCAGCAGTTCAACCCGGAGCTCCTACGAGCAGTACTTC
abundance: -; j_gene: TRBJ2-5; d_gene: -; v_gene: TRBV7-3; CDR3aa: CASGRRYGETQYF; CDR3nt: TGTGCCAGCGGCCGCCGGTATGGGGAGACCCAGTACTTC